This T cell receptor beta chain was documented in a study of long-term antiretroviral therapy in people with HIV. Study summary: It was about a decade after the earliest samples that the 2015 immediate-ART recommendation appeared. General study findings and limits: HIV repertoires spanned narrower CDR3 length ranges than controls. An increase in diversity followed ART, yet levels stayed below transplant donor controls.

The libraries were made with immunoSEQ v3.0 at survey level. The method was immunoSEQ multiplex PCR; TCRdb's version includes in-frame clones alone and lacks a portion of them. The table includes roughly 23,000 clones, around 81% detected once. Germline V CDR1 and CDR2: MNHEY, SVGAGI. V lost 3 bases, J lost 6 bases, and 9 bases lay in between. This CDR3 region has 13 residues. Of note for this clone: Its matching antigen is unknown.

The sample was unsorted PBMCs, taken 1.5 years after starting antiretroviral therapy. The chain carries TRBV6-5 and TRBJ1-5; no definite D call. The TCR originated in a young man with HIV. The CDR3: CASSYASSQPQHF. DNA of the CDR3: TGTGCCAGCAGTTATGCAAGTTCTCAGCCCCAGCATTTT.